Presented here are 16 T cell receptor beta chains from one specimen sequenced in a study of cytomegalovirus exposure and HLA in healthy donors. With 60 Vbeta and 13 Jbeta primers, the PCR was carried out. This table comes from immunoSEQ multiplex PCR, and its TCRdb copy is limited to in-frame clones, with some not included. The sample lists approximately 190,000 clones; over 70% were seen once. Sequencing used PBMCs. Receptor source: a man aged 45-60 years in good health and CMV-seronegative.

The chain recombines TRBV11-2 with TRBJ1-2; D remains ambiguous. The CDR3 length is 14 residues. Looked up from germline, CDR1 is SGHAT and CDR2 is FQNNGV. Trimming cost V 2 bases and J 0 bases, with 7 bases left between them. The CDR3 reads CASSLQATNYGYTF. As DNA, the CDR3 is TGTGCCAGCAGCTTACAAGCTACTAACTATGGCTACACCTTC.

V usage is TRBV27 and J usage is TRBJ1-2; 7 nucleotides match TRBD1. The CDR3 runs to 16 residues. J gave up 5 bases and V 0 bases, and 9 bases lay outside the gene matches. Germline loops: CDR1 MNHEY, CDR2 SMNVEV (reference sequence). The CDR3 coding sequence is TGTGCCAGCAGTTTATCGAGGCAGGGGGGCCTATATGGCTACACCTTC. Translating gives CASSLSRQGGLYGYTF.

This chain joins TRBV7-2 and TRBJ2-5; tentatively, D is TRBD2 (5 bases). In germline, CDR1 is SGHTA, CDR2 FQGNSA. V was trimmed by 5 bases and J by 4 bases, leaving 14 bases between them. This CDR3 region has 14 residues. In DNA, the CDR3 is TGTGCCAGCAGCCGCCGGGGAGTAGGAGAGACCCAGTACTTC. It specifies CASSRRGVGETQYF.

The chain recombines TRBV9 with TRBJ2-1; 10 bases are a match to TRBD1. The CDR3 is 17 residues long. Germline V lookup: CDR1 SGDLS, CDR2 YYNGEE. The V and J ends lost 1 base and 8 bases, in that order; junction bases with no gene match: 12. CDR3 nucleotide sequence: TGTGCCAGCAGCGTACAACCTCGGGACAGGGGTGGGGATGAGCAGTTCTTC. Residues: CASSVQPRDRGGDEQFF.

A single count supports this clone. The chain links TRBV7-2 to TRBJ1-6; 9 nucleotides line up with TRBD1. The CDR3 extends over 15 amino acids. Germline V gene sequence: CDR1 SGHTA, CDR2 FQGNSA. V shed 4 bases and J 6 bases; nucleotides not matched to a gene: 4. CDR3 protein: CASSSGTGINSPLHF. The CDR3 coding sequence is TGTGCCAGCAGCTCTGGGACAGGGATTAATTCACCCCTCCACTTT. Together with reference TRBV7-2 and TRBJ1-6, the CDR3 gives the full variable domain: GAGVSQSPSNKVTEKGKDVELRCDPISGHTALYWYRQSLGQGLEFLIYFQGNSAPDKSGLPSDRFSAERTGGSVSTLTIQRTQQEDSAVYLCASSSGTGINSPLHFGNGTRLTVT.

V usage is TRBV27 and J usage is TRBJ1-5, with 10 positions matching TRBD1. V dropped 6 bases and J dropped 5; count of bases not matched to a gene: 4. The CDR3 loop spans 14 amino acids. Germline CDR1 and CDR2: MNHEY and SMNVEV (reference sequence). CDR3 in DNA: TGTGCCAGCAGACGGGACAGGGGCGATCAGCCCCAGCATTTT. Protein: CASRRDRGDQPQHF.

The sample holds one count of this clone. The gene calls are TRBV11-3 and TRBJ1-1, with TRBD1 matching 8 bases. V gave up 1 base and J gave up 7 bases; unmatched junction bases: 2. The length of the CDR3 is 13 residues. Germline assignment: CDR1 SGHNT and CDR2 YENEEA. The CDR3 coding sequence is TGTGCCAGCAGCTTAGGGACAGGGATTGAAGCTTTCTTT. This sequence encodes CASSLGTGIEAFF.

The V call is TRBV6-1, the J call TRBJ1-3; D is perhaps TRBD1 (5 bases). Per the germline V gene, CDR1 is MNHNS and CDR2 is SASEGT. The CDR3 contains 14 residues. Trimming removed 1 base from V and 4 bases from J, with 8 bases in between. CDR3 in amino acids: CASSEGGQGNTIYF. The CDR3 DNA reads TGTGCCAGCAGTGAAGGCGGACAAGGAAACACCATATATTTT.

The chain combines TRBV27 with TRBJ2-7, with 8 bases identical to TRBD1. The ends lost 2 bases at V and 4 bases at J; junction bases unmatched: 7. The CDR3 covers 15 residues. From germline, CDR1 is MNHEY and CDR2 SMNVEV (reference sequence). CDR3 in amino acids: CASSLIGQGYYEQYF. CDR3 DNA sequence: TGTGCCAGCAGTTTAATAGGACAGGGCTATTACGAGCAGTACTTC.

The chain joins TRBV7-2 to TRBJ2-7, with TRBD1 matching over 7 bases. The length of the CDR3 is 14 residues. The V gene end was trimmed by 4 bases and the J gene end by 3 bases; junction bases not matched to a gene: 6. Per germline, CDR1 SGHTA and CDR2 FQGNSA. The CDR3 reads CASSSRDSFYEQYF. In DNA, the CDR3 is TGTGCCAGCAGCTCCCGGGACAGTTTCTACGAGCAGTACTTC.

V usage is TRBV4-1 and J usage is TRBJ1-1, with 8 bases matching TRBD1. Germline V CDR1 and CDR2: MGHRA, YSYEKL. The CDR3 sequence is 14 residues long. V shed 4 bases and J 4 bases; nucleotides not matched to a gene: 5. The CDR3 DNA sequence: TGCGCCAGCAGCCTAGATACAGGGGGCACTGAAGCTTTCTTT. Encoded protein: CASSLDTGGTEAFF.

V gene TRBV20-1 combines with J gene TRBJ2-7, with unresolved D. This CDR3 contains 10 residues. Germline-derived CDR1 and CDR2 are DFQATT and SNEGSKA (reference sequence). The germline V and J ends were trimmed by 6 bases and 3 bases, with 6 bases remaining between them. The CDR3 sequence is CSAADYEQYF. The DNA for the CDR3 is TGCAGTGCGGCCGACTACGAGCAGTACTTC.

The V gene is TRBV15, the J gene TRBJ1-5; tentative D call: TRBD1 (5 bases). With 4 bases removed from V and 0 bases from J, the gap between germline ends came to 19 bases. The CDR3 loop spans 18 amino acids. Per germline, CDR1 LNHNV and CDR2 YYDKDF (reference sequence). CDR3 DNA: TGTGCCACCAGCATACGGGCCTCGGGGACTTATAGCAATCAGCCCCAGCATTTT. Translated: CATSIRASGTYSNQPQHF.

The chain carries TRBV10-1 and TRBJ2-3, with 7 nucleotides matching TRBD2. The germline gives CDR1 WNHNN, CDR2 SYGVQD (reference sequence). There are 14 residues in the CDR3. V dropped 6 bases and J dropped 2; count of bases not matched to a gene: 5. The CDR3 DNA follows: TGCGCCAGCAGCCCCGGGGGGTCCACAGATACGCAGTATTTT. This encodes CASSPGGSTDTQYF.

V usage is TRBV6-6 and J usage is TRBJ2-1, with D possibly TRBD1 on 6 matching bases. Germline lookup yields CDR1 MNHNY and CDR2 SVGAGI (reference sequence). The V gene lost 7 bases and the J gene lost 8 bases, with 12 bases spanning the gap. The CDR3 is 12 amino acids. The CDR3 DNA sequence: TGTGCCAGCACTCCCTCAGGGGATGAGCAGTTCTTC. Translated: CASTPSGDEQFF.

This chain joins TRBV9 and TRBJ1-1; D might be TRBD1 (6 bases). Looked up from germline, CDR1 is SGDLS and CDR2 is YYNGEE. Trimming pared 3 bases from V and 11 bases from J, leaving 23 bases between. The CDR3 consists of 15 residues. DNA for the CDR3: TGTGCCAGCAGCGATAGGGGGACGGGGGAGGGCTTGGCTTTCTTT. Translated, it gives CASSDRGTGEGLAFF.